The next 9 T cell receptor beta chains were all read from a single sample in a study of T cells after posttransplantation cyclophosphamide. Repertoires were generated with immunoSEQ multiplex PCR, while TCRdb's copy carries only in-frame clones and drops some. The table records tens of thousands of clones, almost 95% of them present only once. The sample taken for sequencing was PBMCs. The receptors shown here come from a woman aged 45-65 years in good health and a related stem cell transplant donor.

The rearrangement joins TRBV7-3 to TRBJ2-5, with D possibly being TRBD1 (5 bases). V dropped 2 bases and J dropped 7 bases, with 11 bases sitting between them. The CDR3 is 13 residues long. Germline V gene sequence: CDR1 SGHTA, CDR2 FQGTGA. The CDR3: CASSLGAGMTQYF. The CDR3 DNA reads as TGTGCCAGCAGCTTAGGGGCAGGGATGACCCAGTACTTC.

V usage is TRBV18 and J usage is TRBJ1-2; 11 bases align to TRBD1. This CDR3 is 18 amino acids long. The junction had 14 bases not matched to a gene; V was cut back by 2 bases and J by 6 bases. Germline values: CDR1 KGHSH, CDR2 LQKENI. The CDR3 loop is CASSPELNLRTGGDGYTF. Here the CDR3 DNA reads TGTGCCAGCTCACCAGAATTAAATTTGCGGACAGGGGGCGATGGCTACACCTTC.

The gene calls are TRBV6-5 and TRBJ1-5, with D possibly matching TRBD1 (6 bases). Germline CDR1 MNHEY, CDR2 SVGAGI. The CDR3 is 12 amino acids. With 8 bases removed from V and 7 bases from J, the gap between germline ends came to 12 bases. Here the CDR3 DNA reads TGTGCCAGCGGGGGGGCGGACCAGCCCCAGCATTTT. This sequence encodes CASGGADQPQHF.

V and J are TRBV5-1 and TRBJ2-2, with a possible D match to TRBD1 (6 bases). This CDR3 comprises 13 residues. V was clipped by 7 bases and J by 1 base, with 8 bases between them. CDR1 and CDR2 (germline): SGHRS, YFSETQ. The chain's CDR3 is CASAQGNTGELFF. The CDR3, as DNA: TGCGCCAGCGCACAGGGGAACACCGGGGAGCTGTTTTTT.

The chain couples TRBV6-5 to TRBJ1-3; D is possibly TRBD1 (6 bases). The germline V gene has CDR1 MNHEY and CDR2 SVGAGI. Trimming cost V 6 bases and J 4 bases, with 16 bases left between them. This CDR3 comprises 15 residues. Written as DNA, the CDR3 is TGTGCCAGCAGCCACAGGGAAGCCGCCGGAAACACCATATATTTT. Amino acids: CASSHREAAGNTIYF.

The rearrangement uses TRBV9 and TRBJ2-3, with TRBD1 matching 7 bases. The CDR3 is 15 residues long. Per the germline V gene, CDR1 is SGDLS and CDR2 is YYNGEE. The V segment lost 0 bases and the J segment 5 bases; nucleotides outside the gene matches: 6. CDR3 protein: CASSVEKGAGDTQYF. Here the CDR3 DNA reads TGTGCCAGCAGCGTAGAAAAGGGGGCGGGAGATACGCAGTATTTT. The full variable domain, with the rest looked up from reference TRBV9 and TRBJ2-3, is DSGVTQTPKHLITATGQRVTLRCSPRSGDLSVYWYQQSLDQGLQFLIQYYNGEERAKGNILERFSAQQFPDLHSELNLSSLELGDSALYFCASSVEKGAGDTQYFGPGTRLTVL.

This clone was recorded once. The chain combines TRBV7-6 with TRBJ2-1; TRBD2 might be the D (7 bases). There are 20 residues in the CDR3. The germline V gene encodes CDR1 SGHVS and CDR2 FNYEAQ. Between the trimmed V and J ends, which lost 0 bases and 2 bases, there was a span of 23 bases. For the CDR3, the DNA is TGTGCCAGCAGCTTAGCGCGGGGAGGGGGAGACTTTCGGGCCTACAATGAGCAGTTCTTC. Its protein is CASSLARGGGDFRAYNEQFF.

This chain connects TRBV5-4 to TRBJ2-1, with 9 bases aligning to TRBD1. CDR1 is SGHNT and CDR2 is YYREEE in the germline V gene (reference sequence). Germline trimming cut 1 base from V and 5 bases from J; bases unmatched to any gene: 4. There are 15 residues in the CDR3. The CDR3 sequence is CASSLNRGLHNEQFF. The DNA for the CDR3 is TGTGCCAGCAGCTTGAACAGGGGGCTCCACAATGAGCAGTTCTTC.

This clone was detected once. The CDR3 reads CASSPPGLSNQPQHF. The CDR3, as DNA: TGTGCCAGCTCACCACCGGGGCTGAGCAATCAGCCCCAGCATTTT. The genes are TRBV18 and TRBJ1-5; D possibly corresponds to TRBD1 (5 bases). This CDR3 spans 15 amino acids. The V gene lost 0 bases and the J gene lost 1 base, with 7 bases spanning the gap. The germline V gene encodes CDR1 KGHSH and CDR2 LQKENI.